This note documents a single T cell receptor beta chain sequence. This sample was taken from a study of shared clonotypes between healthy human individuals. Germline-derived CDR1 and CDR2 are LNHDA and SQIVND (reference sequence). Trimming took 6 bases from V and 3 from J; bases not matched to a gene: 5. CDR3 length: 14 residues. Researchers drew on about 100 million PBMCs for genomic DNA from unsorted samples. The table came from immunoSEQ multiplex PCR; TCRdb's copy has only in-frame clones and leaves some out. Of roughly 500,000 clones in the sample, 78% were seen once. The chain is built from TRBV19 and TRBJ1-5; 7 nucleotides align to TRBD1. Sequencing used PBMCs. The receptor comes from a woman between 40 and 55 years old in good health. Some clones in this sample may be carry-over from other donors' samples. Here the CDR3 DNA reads TGTGCCAGTAGACGGACAGGTAACAATCAGCCCCAGCATTTT. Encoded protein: CASRRTGNNQPQHF.